This TCR beta chain is drawn from a study of T cell clonality in common variable immunodeficiency. Study findings and constraints: Patient heterogeneity in the CVID cohort limited correlations between repertoire features and clinical complications. Fewer deletions and N-nucleotide insertions were reportedly seen in common variable immunodeficiency TCR beta sequences.

This clone was detected ten times or more. Its antigen is not known. The sequenced fragment ends 3 residues before the CDR3 boundary, so the rest is inferred from the germline J gene. TCRdb's copy holds only in-frame clones and misses some; the assay was immunoSEQ multiplex PCR. Singletons are absent from the sample, which has 35,000 to 55,000 clones. Most patients and controls had Caucasian heritage. Blood samples were heparinized, roughly 4.5 to 8.5 ml per donor. The CDR3 loop spans 15 amino acids. The V and J ends lost 1 base and 3 bases, in that order; junction bases with no gene match: 3. Germline V gives CDR1 SEHNR, CDR2 FQNEAQ (reference sequence).

This sequence joins TRBV7-9 and TRBJ1-5; 7 bases map to TRBD1. The sequence came from a person aged 18 to 69 in good health. Sequenced: peripheral blood mononuclear cells. The CDR3 protein is CASSLEGGNNQPQHF. The DNA read from the CDR3 is TGTGCCAGCAGCTTAGAAGGGGGCAACAATCAGCCC.